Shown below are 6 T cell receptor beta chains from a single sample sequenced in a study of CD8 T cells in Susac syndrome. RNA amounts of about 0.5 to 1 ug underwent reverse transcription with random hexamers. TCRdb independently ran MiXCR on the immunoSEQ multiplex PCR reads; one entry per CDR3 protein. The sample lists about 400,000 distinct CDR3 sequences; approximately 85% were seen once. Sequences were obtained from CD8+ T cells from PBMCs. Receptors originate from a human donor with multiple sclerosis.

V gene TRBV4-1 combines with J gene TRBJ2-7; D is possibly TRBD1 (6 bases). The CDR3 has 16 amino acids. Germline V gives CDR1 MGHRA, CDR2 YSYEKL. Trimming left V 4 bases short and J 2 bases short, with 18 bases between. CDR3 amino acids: CASSPQVRQVPYEQYF. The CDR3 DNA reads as TGCGCCAGCAGCCCCCAAGTGCGACAGGTGCCCTACGAGCAGTACTTC.

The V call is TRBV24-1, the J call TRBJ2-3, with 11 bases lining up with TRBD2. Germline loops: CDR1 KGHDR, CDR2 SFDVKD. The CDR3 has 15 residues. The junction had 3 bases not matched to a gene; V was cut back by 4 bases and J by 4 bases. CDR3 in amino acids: CATSEGTSGSDTQYF. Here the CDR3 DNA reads TGTGCCACCAGTGAGGGGACTAGCGGTTCAGATACGCAGTATTTT.

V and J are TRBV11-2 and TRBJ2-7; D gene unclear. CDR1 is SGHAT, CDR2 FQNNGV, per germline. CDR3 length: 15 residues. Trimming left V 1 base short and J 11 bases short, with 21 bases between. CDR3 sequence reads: CASSLGPWATAAEYF. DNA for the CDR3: TGTGCCAGCAGCTTAGGCCCATGGGCTACCGCGGCGGAGTACTTC.

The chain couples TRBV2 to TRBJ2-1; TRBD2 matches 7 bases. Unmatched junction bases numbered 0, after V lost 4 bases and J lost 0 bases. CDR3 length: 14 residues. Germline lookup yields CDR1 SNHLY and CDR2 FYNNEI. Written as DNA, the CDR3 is TGTGCCAGCAGTGCGGGGGGCTCCTACAATGAGCAGTTCTTC. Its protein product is CASSAGGSYNEQFF.

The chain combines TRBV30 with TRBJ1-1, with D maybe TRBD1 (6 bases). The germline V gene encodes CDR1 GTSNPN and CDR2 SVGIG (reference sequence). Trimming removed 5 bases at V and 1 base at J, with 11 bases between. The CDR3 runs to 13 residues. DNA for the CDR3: TGTGCCTGGTTGGGGGCAAGGAACACTGAAGCTTTCTTT. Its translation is CAWLGARNTEAFF.

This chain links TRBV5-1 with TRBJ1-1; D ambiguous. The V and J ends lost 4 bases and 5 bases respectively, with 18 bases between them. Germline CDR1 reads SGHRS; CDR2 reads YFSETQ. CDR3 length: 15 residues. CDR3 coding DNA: TGCGCCAGCAGCGGAGTCGACAATGGGTGGACTGAAGCTTTCTTT. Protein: CASSGVDNGWTEAFF.